This T cell receptor beta chain was recovered during a study of T cells after yellow fever vaccination. Findings and caveats of the study: Primary-vaccination clones mostly resurfaced post-booster (nearly 97% CD4, roughly 90% CD8).

The ends were cut back, 7 bases at V and 1 base at J, with 10 bases in the middle. The CDR3 sequence is 13 residues long. Concerning this clonotype itself: The antigen is undetermined.

TCRdb analysed the 5' RACE reads with MiXCR anew, one entry per CDR3 protein. The sample yields under 150,000 distinct CDR3 sequences, more than 6% seen once. Material: CD4+ T cells sorted from PBMCs, obtained 5 days after the yellow fever booster vaccination. This TCR was recovered from a man aged 25-45 years who received the YFV17D yellow fever vaccine. V is TRBV12-3 or TRBV12-4 and J is TRBJ1-1; no definite D call. CDR3 in DNA: TGTGCCAGCATCAAACAGCCGAACACTGAAGCTTTCTTT. The encoded protein is CASIKQPNTEAFF.